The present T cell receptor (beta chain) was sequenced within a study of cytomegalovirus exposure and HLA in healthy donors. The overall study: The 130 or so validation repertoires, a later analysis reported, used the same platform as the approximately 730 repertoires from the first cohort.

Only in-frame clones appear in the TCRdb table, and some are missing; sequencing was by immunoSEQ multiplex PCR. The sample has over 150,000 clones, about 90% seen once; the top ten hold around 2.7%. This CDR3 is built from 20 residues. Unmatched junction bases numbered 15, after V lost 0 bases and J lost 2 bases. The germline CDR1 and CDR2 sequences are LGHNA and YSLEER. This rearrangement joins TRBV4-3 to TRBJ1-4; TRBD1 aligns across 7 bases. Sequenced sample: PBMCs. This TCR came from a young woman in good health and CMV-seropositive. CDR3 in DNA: TGCGCCAGCAGCCAAGATTCCATCGACAGGGAAGTTTTTACTAATGAAAAACTGTTTTTT. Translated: CASSQDSIDREVFTNEKLFF.